One T cell receptor (beta chain) is described in this entry. Its cognate antigen has yet to be identified. Base quality data are lacking; no much larger clone is found one base away. This entry is derived from a study of blood T cell repertoires in COVID-19 (dated by TCRdb to about 2020). General notes on the study: The collaborator samples originated in the United States, Italy and Spain and spanned the acute and convalescent phases of COVID-19. Where available, HLA class I and class II types were taken from metadata supplied by the sample provider and were not determined by assay-based typing. The dataset comprised deeply sampled blood TCRbeta repertoires from subjects exposed to, actively infected with, or recovered from COVID-19. The repertoires were released in a freely available public database intended as a resource for research on the immune response to SARS-CoV-2. The material from the prospective study consisted of cDNA or gDNA derived from T cells, B-cell-depleted T cells, or PBMCs. Samples were obtained from the ongoing ImmuneRACE study (first 160 participants) and from over 1,000 subjects provided by 6 global collaborators. Nearly every sample came with metadata listing a de-identified subject ID, COVID-19 status, age in years and sex.

Relative to germline, V is missing 1 base and J is missing 5 bases, with 9 bases of the junction outside any gene match. The CDR1 and CDR2 encoded by the germline V gene (reference sequence) are LGHDT and YNNKEL. The CDR3 contains 16 residues, cysteine and phenylalanine counted. The kept DNA is CDR3 alone, 48 bases in frame from the first base. Results the study describes overall, beyond this receptor: The quantity of clinical and demographic metadata differed by source and by participant and was supplied without curation.

TCRbeta CDR3 regions were amplified from genomic DNA using the immunoSEQ Assay, a bias-controlled multiplex PCR. The study's processing was this. Within the assay, amplification of reference gene primers was used to estimate how many nucleated cells each sample contained. To quantify the absolute abundance of each unique TCRbeta CDR3 rearrangement, sequence reads were collapsed and filtered. Productive Simpson clonality was computed per sample as the square root of Simpson's diversity index over productive rearrangements. The immuneACCESS repertoire file appears here via TCRdb, limited to in-frame rearrangements. These files lack a portion of the clones; in checked studies, under half of the deficit traces to unresolved V genes, and the cause of the others is not known. V and J calls and clone size come straight from that table; D and trimming were deduced from the DNA. The sample table contains about 260,000 clones; only one count was recorded for 75% to 90% of them. The ten top clones hold 3.7% of the sample.

Whole blood was collected in K2EDTA tubes by collaborating institutions according to the institutions' own protocols. Collaborator samples were shipped for TCRbeta analysis as frozen whole blood, isolated PBMCs, or DNA extracted from either sample type. The rearranged segments are TRBV3-1 (or the pseudogene TRBV3-2) and TRBJ1-2; TRBD1 matches 8 bases in the middle. The sequencing input was peripheral blood. This clonotype originated in a woman aged 40 to 50 with acute or convalescent COVID-19. The DNA is TGTGCCAGCAGCCAAGTCCACGGACGACAGGGGTATGGCTACACCTTC. This is translated as CASSQVHGRQGYGYTF.